The T cell receptor (beta chain) under discussion was sequenced for a study of blood T cell repertoires in COVID-19. Generated by immunoSEQ multiplex PCR, the TCRdb table keeps only in-frame clones and is missing some. This repertoire shows about 150,000 clones, more than 75% found once; its top ten account for around 2.5%. The CDR3 runs to 14 residues. Trimming removed 0 bases at V and 2 bases at J, with 8 bases between. Specimen: peripheral blood. V gene TRBV5-3 combines with J gene TRBJ1-2; D not certain. TRBV5-3 falls under the ORF class, with uncertain function. The receptor was derived from a human donor with acute or convalescent COVID-19. The donor label of this sample is uncertain. CDR3 coding DNA: TGTGCCAGAAGCTTGGTTGAGCCAAACTATGGCTACACCTTC. Translation: CARSLVEPNYGYTF.